Listed here are 26 T cell receptor beta chains from one sample, sequenced in a study of cytomegalovirus exposure and HLA in healthy donors. PCR was performed using 60 Vbeta and 13 Jbeta primers. Sequencing used immunoSEQ multiplex PCR; TCRdb keeps in-frame clones, though not all of them. Among fewer than 200,000 clones listed, around 80% were seen once. Sequences were obtained from PBMCs. Receptor source: a man in his late teens or twenties in good health and CMV-seropositive.

V usage is TRBV19 and J usage is TRBJ1-1; TRBD1 matches 8 bases. The J segment lost 4 bases and the V segment lost 5 bases, leaving 12 bases of the junction unmatched. CDR1 is LNHDA, CDR2 SQIVND, per germline (reference sequence). The CDR3 loop spans 16 amino acids. DNA for the CDR3: TGTGCCAGTAGTCCCGGACAGGGTATGGTACGCACTGAAGCTTTCTTT. Protein: CASSPGQGMVRTEAFF. Combining the CDR3 with reference TRBV19 and TRBJ1-1 gives the whole variable domain DGGITQSPKYLFRKEGQNVTLSCEQNLNHDAMYWYRQDPGQGLRLIYYSQIVNDFQKGDIAEGYSVSREKKESFPLTVTSAQKNPTAFYLCASSPGQGMVRTEAFFGQGTRLTVV.

The V and J genes are TRBV7-8 and TRBJ2-1; 8 nucleotides agree with TRBD1. CDR1 SGHVS and CDR2 FQNEAQ come from the germline V gene. This CDR3 is built from 16 residues. V shed 1 base, J shed 0 bases, and the junction held 2 bases outside the gene matches. The CDR3 protein is CASSLVGQGSYNEQFF. The CDR3 coding sequence is TGTGCCAGCAGCTTAGTTGGACAGGGCTCCTACAATGAGCAGTTCTTC.

The count of this clone is one. The V call is TRBV29-1, the J call TRBJ1-1, with a tentative D call TRBD1 (5 bases). The CDR3 spans 14 residues. V was trimmed by 7 bases and J by 4 bases, leaving 19 bases between them. Germline-derived CDR1 and CDR2 are SQVTM and ANQGSEA. CDR3 nucleotide sequence: TGCAGCGCTGCCTTGGAGCTTGGGGCCACTGAAGCTTTCTTT. Residues: CSAALELGATEAFF. Based on the CDR3 plus reference TRBV29-1 and TRBJ1-1, the full variable domain is SAVISQKPSRDICQRGTSLTIQCQVDSQVTMMFWYRQQPGQSLTLIATANQGSEATYESGFVIDKFPISRPNLTFSTLTVSNMSPEDSSIYLCSAALELGATEAFFGQGTRLTVV.

The chain uses TRBV5-4 and TRBJ1-6; 7 bases agree with TRBD1. The CDR3 has 16 residues. V was clipped by 0 bases and J by 7 bases; unmatched bases: 7. Per germline, CDR1 SGHNT and CDR2 YYREEE (reference sequence). CDR3 protein: CASSLGPFRGNSPLHF. CDR3 bases: TGTGCCAGCAGCTTGGGCCCCTTCAGGGGGAATTCACCCCTCCACTTT.

The V call is TRBV6-6, the J call TRBJ2-2, with a possible D match to TRBD1 (6 bases). Trimming removed 2 bases from V and 2 bases from J, with 12 bases in between. This CDR3 contains 16 residues. Germline V gene sequence: CDR1 MNHNY, CDR2 SVGAGI (reference sequence). CDR3 protein: CASSYPGQTNTGELFF. The CDR3 DNA follows: TGTGCCAGCAGTTACCCAGGACAGACCAACACCGGGGAGCTGTTTTTT.

Only a few counts were recorded for this clone. The J gene is TRBJ2-2, the V gene TRBV10-1; the D gene is possibly TRBD2 (5 bases). The V gene lost 1 base and the J gene lost 7 bases, with 13 bases spanning the gap. The germline gives CDR1 WNHNN, CDR2 SYGVQD (reference sequence). The CDR3 runs to 15 residues. CDR3 DNA sequence: TGCGCCAGCAGTGAGTTTGGACTGGAGGTCGGGGAGCTGTTTTTT. Amino acids: CASSEFGLEVGELFF.

This sequence joins TRBV19 and TRBJ1-5, with a weak D call TRBD1 (6 bases). Per germline, CDR1 LNHDA and CDR2 SQIVND (reference sequence). This CDR3 is 14 amino acids long. Trimming cost V 8 bases and J 1 base, with 12 bases left between them. The chain's CDR3 is CASGQTSSNQPQHF. The CDR3, as DNA: TGTGCCAGTGGACAGACTTCGAGCAATCAGCCCCAGCATTTT.

The sample holds one count of this clone. V and J are TRBV7-9 and TRBJ2-5; D gene ambiguous. Germline CDR1 is SEHNR and CDR2 is FQNEAQ (reference sequence). V shed 2 bases and J shed 4 bases, with 8 bases lying between them. The CDR3 has 13 amino acids. The chain's CDR3 is CASSLLGGETQYF. CDR3 bases: TGTGCCAGCAGCTTATTAGGCGGAGAGACCCAGTACTTC. Full variable domain (rest looked up from reference TRBV7-9 and TRBJ2-5): DTGVSQNPRHKITKRGQNVTFRCDPISEHNRLYWYRQTLGQGPEFLTYFQNEAQLEKSRLLSDRFSAERPKGSFSTLEIQRTEQGDSAMYLCASSLLGGETQYFGPGTRLLVL.

The chain recombines TRBV9 with TRBJ2-1; D not certain. Germline lookup yields CDR1 SGDLS and CDR2 YYNGEE. This CDR3 region has 13 residues. The ends were cut back, 0 bases at V and 6 bases at J, with 7 bases in the middle. Written as DNA, the CDR3 is TGTGCCAGCAGCGTAGAGCATAGCAATGAGCAGTTCTTC. It codes for CASSVEHSNEQFF.

To note about this clone: One end of the junction varies from germline; a read error may be responsible. In nucleotides, the CDR3 is TGTGCCAGCAGCCTAGCCCTGGGGGGTAATAATTCACCCCTCCACTTT. Its translation: CASSLALGGNNSPLHF. The chain combines TRBV7-2 with TRBJ1-6; a possible D gene is TRBD1 (5 bases). The CDR3 is 16 residues long. From germline, CDR1 is SGHTA and CDR2 FQGNSA. Using reference TRBV7-2 and TRBJ1-6 for the parts outside the CDR3, the full variable domain is GAGVSQSPSNKVTEKGKDVELRCDPISGHTALYWYRQSLGQGLEFLIYFQGNSAPDKSGLPSDRFSAERTGGSVSTLTIQRTQQEDSAVYLCASSLALGGNNSPLHFGNGTRLTVT.

The chain couples TRBV15 to TRBJ2-7, with TRBD2 matching over 10 bases. Germline CDR1 LNHNV, CDR2 YYDKDF (reference sequence). Trimming removed 0 bases from V and 2 bases from J; junction bases left unmatched: 10. The CDR3 covers 18 residues. The CDR3 here is CATSRDLLAGDVPYEQYF. CDR3 in DNA: TGTGCCACCAGCAGAGATCTCCTAGCGGGAGACGTCCCCTACGAGCAGTACTTC.

The J gene is TRBJ1-1, the V gene TRBV5-4; 9 bases are shared with TRBD1. This CDR3 has 15 amino acids. The V segment lost 6 bases and the J segment 4 bases; nucleotides outside the gene matches: 10. The germline V gene has CDR1 SGHNT and CDR2 YYREEE (reference sequence). CDR3 nucleotide sequence: TGTGCCAGCAACTCACAGGGGGCGGGGGTCACTGAAGCTTTCTTT. Its protein product is CASNSQGAGVTEAFF.

The rearrangement joins TRBV4-2 to TRBJ2-7; 7 positions match TRBD2. CDR3 length equals 15 residues. Per the germline V gene, CDR1 is LGHNA and CDR2 is YNFKEQ. V lost 3 bases, J lost 2 bases, and 7 bases stayed unmatched. This CDR3 reads CASSHSGRETYEQYF. For the CDR3, the DNA is TGTGCCAGCAGCCATAGTGGGCGGGAGACCTACGAGCAGTACTTC.

This rearrangement joins TRBV18 to TRBJ1-1; weak D call: TRBD1 (5 bases). V was cut by 2 bases and J by 0 bases, with 16 bases left in between. Germline V gene lookup returns CDR1 KGHSH and CDR2 LQKENI. The CDR3 consists of 17 residues. The CDR3 sequence is CASSPELGQLMNTEAFF. The CDR3 nucleotides are TGTGCCAGCTCACCAGAATTGGGGCAGCTCATGAACACTGAAGCTTTCTTT. Filled out from reference TRBV18 and TRBJ1-1, the complete variable domain reads NAGVMQNPRHLVRRRGQEARLRCSPMKGHSHVYWYRQLPEEGLKFMVYLQKENIIDESGMPKERFSAEFPKEGPSILRIQQVVRGDSAAYFCASSPELGQLMNTEAFFGQGTRLTVV.

V gene TRBV5-6 combines with J gene TRBJ2-2; no definite D call. The V gene's germline CDR1 is SGHDT and CDR2 YYEEEE. The CDR3 is 11 amino acids. The V end was cut by 4 bases, the J end by 9 bases, with 7 bases between. This CDR3 is CASSTHWELFF. CDR3 sequence (DNA): TGTGCCAGCAGCACGCACTGGGAGCTGTTTTTT.

This sequence joins TRBV6-4 and TRBJ2-2, with 9 bases that match TRBD1. The germline CDR1 and CDR2 sequences are MRHNA and SNTAGT. CDR3 length equals 14 residues. After removal of 6 bases from V and 7 bases from J, the junction contained 6 bases not matched to a gene. The CDR3 bases are TGTGCCAGCAGCGTCGGGACAGGGATCGGGGAGCTGTTTTTT. It yields the protein CASSVGTGIGELFF.

This chain connects TRBV25-1 to TRBJ1-6, with a possible D match to TRBD1 (5 bases). Trimming shortened V by 6 bases and J by 7 bases, and 7 bases separated the two germline ends. The length of the CDR3 is 12 residues. Germline V CDR1 and CDR2: MGHDK, SYGVNS. The CDR3 protein is CASRGPNSPLHF. Here the CDR3 DNA reads TGTGCCAGCAGGGGGCCAAATTCACCCCTCCACTTT.

The rearrangement links TRBV4-1 to TRBJ2-1; 7 bases fit TRBD1. J lost 6 bases, V lost 1 base, and 9 bases had no gene match. Germline CDR1 reads MGHRA; CDR2 reads YSYEKL. The CDR3 has 16 residues. The CDR3, as DNA: TGCGCCAGCAGCCAAGTCGACAGGGTGACTTTCAATGAGCAGTTCTTC. Amino acids: CASSQVDRVTFNEQFF.

The chain carries TRBV19 and TRBJ2-7; the D gene is possibly TRBD2 (5 bases). The CDR3 has 15 residues. Germline loops: CDR1 LNHDA, CDR2 SQIVND (reference sequence). The ends were cut back, 5 bases at V and 1 base at J, with 15 bases in the middle. In DNA form, the CDR3 reads TGTGCCAGTAGTGCCGGAGAGCGGAGATCCTACGAGCAGTACTTC. This encodes CASSAGERRSYEQYF.

This clone was seen a few times. The chain combines TRBV10-3 with TRBJ2-7, with 7 bases aligning to TRBD1. Trimming took 5 bases from V and 2 from J; bases not matched to a gene: 9. Germline CDR1 and CDR2: ENHRY and SYGVKD. This CDR3 comprises 15 residues. CDR3 coding DNA: TGTGCCATCAGTACTCCGGGACAGAATCCCTACGAGCAGTACTTC. This gives the protein CAISTPGQNPYEQYF.

The V gene is TRBV19, the J gene TRBJ2-6; no clear D. The germline V gene encodes CDR1 LNHDA and CDR2 SQIVND (reference sequence). CDR3 length equals 13 residues. The CDR3 protein is CGTSGSGANVLTF. CDR3 nucleotides: TGTGGCACGTCGGGCTCTGGGGCCAACGTCCTGACTTTC.

The chain couples TRBV11-2 to TRBJ2-1; D not certain. The V end was cut by 4 bases, the J end by 13 bases, with 17 bases between. The CDR3 covers 13 residues. Germline V gene lookup returns CDR1 SGHAT and CDR2 FQNNGV. CDR3 sequence (DNA): TGTGCCAGCAGCTACGGCGTGGGCAGCACCCAGTTCTTC. It yields the protein CASSYGVGSTQFF.

The chain links TRBV5-6 to TRBJ1-4; weak D call: TRBD1 (6 bases). Germline V gene data show CDR1 as SGHDT and CDR2 as YYEEEE. CDR3 length: 16 residues. Trimming stripped 4 bases from V and 0 bases from J, with 13 bases between. The CDR3 sequence is CASSPRQAPTNEKLFF. In nucleotides, the CDR3 is TGTGCCAGCAGCCCGCGACAGGCACCAACTAATGAAAAACTGTTTTTT.

The chain couples TRBV30 to TRBJ2-5; 7 bases are a match to TRBD2. The J call may be faulty, since TRBJ2-7 better matches the DNA end. Germline-derived CDR1 and CDR2 are GTSNPN and SVGIG (reference sequence). The CDR3 loop spans 14 amino acids. The CDR3 sequence: CAWTDGPGGYEQYF. The CDR3 coding sequence is TGTGCCTGGACCGATGGACCGGGAGGCTACGAGCAGTACTTC.

The chain combines TRBV5-4 with TRBJ1-2, with D hard to call. The CDR3 runs 15 residues. Germline values: CDR1 SGHNT, CDR2 YYREEE (reference sequence). Trimming stripped 4 bases from V and 1 base from J, with 14 bases between. DNA of the CDR3: TGTGCCAGCAGCATCCCGGACGGGGTTAACTATGGCTACACCTTC. Amino acids: CASSIPDGVNYGYTF.

V gene TRBV5-8 combines with J gene TRBJ2-5; tentative D call: TRBD2 (6 bases). The V gene lost 1 base and the J gene lost 5 bases, with 9 bases spanning the gap. There are 13 residues in the CDR3. Germline CDR1 SGHTS, CDR2 YDEGEE. The chain's CDR3 is CASSLSGVETQYF. The CDR3 DNA follows: TGTGCCAGCAGCTTGTCGGGAGTCGAGACCCAGTACTTC.